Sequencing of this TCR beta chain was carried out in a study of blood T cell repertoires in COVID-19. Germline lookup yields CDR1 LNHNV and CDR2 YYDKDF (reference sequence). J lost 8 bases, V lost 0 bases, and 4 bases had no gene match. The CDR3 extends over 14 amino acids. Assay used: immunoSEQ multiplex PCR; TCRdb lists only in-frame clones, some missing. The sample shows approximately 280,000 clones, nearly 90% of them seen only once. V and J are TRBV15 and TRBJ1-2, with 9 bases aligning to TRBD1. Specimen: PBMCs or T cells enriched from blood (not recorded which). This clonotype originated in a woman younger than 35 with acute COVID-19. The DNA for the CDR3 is TGTGCCACCAGCAGAGAGGGACAGGGCGGAGGCTACACCTTC. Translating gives CATSREGQGGGYTF.